One sample yielded the 20 T cell receptor beta chains listed below, sequenced in a study of CD8 T cells in Susac syndrome. Random hexamers were used to reverse transcribe the RNA input (about 0.45 to 1 ug). TCRdb re-derived calls from the immunoSEQ multiplex PCR reads in MiXCR, one entry per CDR3 protein. The profile shows 190,000 or so distinct CDR3 sequences, 90% to 95% of them singletons. The sequenced sample was CD4+ T cells from PBMCs. The receptors were gathered from a human donor with multiple sclerosis.

This clonotype was seen once. This chain links TRBV20-1 with TRBJ2-5; the D gene is possibly TRBD2 (6 bases). Germline V gene lookup returns CDR1 DFQATT and CDR2 SNEGSKA (reference sequence). Between the trimmed V and J ends, which lost 3 bases and 0 bases, there was a span of 8 bases. This CDR3 comprises 13 residues. CDR3 in amino acids: CSASGGDQETQYF. The CDR3 DNA sequence: TGCAGTGCTAGCGGGGGAGACCAAGAGACCCAGTACTTC.

This rearrangement joins TRBV3-1 to TRBJ2-5, with D possibly TRBD2 on 5 matching bases. CDR3 length equals 15 residues. Trimming shortened V by 4 bases and J by 2 bases, and 14 bases separated the two germline ends. CDR1 and CDR2 (germline): LGHDT, YNNKEL (reference sequence). The CDR3 region is CASSRSGKPQETQYF. The CDR3 DNA is TGTGCCAGCAGCCGGTCCGGGAAGCCGCAAGAGACCCAGTACTTC.

V usage is TRBV7-9 and J usage is TRBJ2-1; 7 bases are shared with TRBD1. The CDR3 runs to 15 residues. The germline V gene encodes CDR1 SEHNR and CDR2 FQNEAQ (reference sequence). After removal of 0 bases from V and 7 bases from J, the junction contained 6 bases not matched to a gene. Here the CDR3 DNA reads TGTGCCAGCAGCTTAGCACAGGGGAAGGCAAATGAGCAGTTCTTC. It is translated as CASSLAQGKANEQFF.

This sequence joins TRBV7-2 and TRBJ1-5; D gene ambiguous. The CDR3 has 12 amino acids. Trimming removed 2 bases at V and 7 bases at J, with 6 bases between. CDR1 SGHTA and CDR2 FQGNSA come from the germline V gene. CDR3 DNA sequence: TGTGCCAGCAGCTTAATGGGACAGCCCCAGCATTTT. Translation: CASSLMGQPQHF.

The chain couples TRBV27 to TRBJ2-7, with a possible D match to TRBD1 (6 bases). Trimming stripped 2 bases from V and 5 bases from J, with 10 bases between. Looked up from germline, CDR1 is MNHEY and CDR2 is SMNVEV (reference sequence). This CDR3 has 13 amino acids. As DNA, the CDR3 is TGTGCCAGCAGTTTAATACAGGGACACGAGCAGTACTTC. Its translation: CASSLIQGHEQYF.

V and J are TRBV4-1 and TRBJ1-5; no firm D call. Trimming removed 3 bases from V and 7 bases from J, with 13 bases in between. The CDR3 has 14 residues. The germline V gene encodes CDR1 MGHRA and CDR2 YSYEKL. CDR3 amino acids: CASSQGSGQQPQHF. The CDR3 nucleotides read TGCGCCAGCAGCCAGGGGTCTGGGCAACAGCCCCAGCATTTT.

This clonotype was seen only a few times. V and J are TRBV29-1 and TRBJ2-3, with D uncertain. Germline-derived CDR1 and CDR2 are SQVTM and ANQGSEA. The CDR3 length is 9 residues. V gave up 6 bases and J gave up 6 bases, with 4 bases separating them. CDR3 in amino acids: CSVGDTQYF. Written as DNA, the CDR3 is TGCAGCGTGGGGGATACGCAGTATTTT.

This clonotype has more than one count but fewer than ten. The chain couples TRBV12-3 or TRBV12-4 to TRBJ2-7, with 7 bases lining up with TRBD1. V dropped 6 bases and J dropped 6; count of bases not matched to a gene: 11. This CDR3 contains 14 residues. The CDR3 DNA sequence: TGTGCCAGCAGCCCTAGACAGGGTGAGGCCGAGCAGTACTTC. Amino acids: CASSPRQGEAEQYF.

V is TRBV12-3 or TRBV12-4 and J is TRBJ2-1, with TRBD2 matching 9 bases. J was trimmed by 7 bases and V by 5 bases; bases with no gene match: 12. This CDR3 is built from 16 residues. The CDR3 DNA reads as TGTGCCAGCAGTCCGAGACTAGCGGACAGTGGGAATGAGCAGTTCTTC. It translates to CASSPRLADSGNEQFF.

The chain uses TRBV20-1 and TRBJ1-2, with a tentative D call TRBD1 (5 bases). The CDR3 has 13 residues. V was pared by 3 bases and J by 5 bases, with 13 bases between. Germline CDR1 reads DFQATT; CDR2 reads SNEGSKA (reference sequence). The CDR3 DNA sequence: TGCAGTGCTAGGGGCCCCACAGGATATGGCTACACCTTC. Its protein product is CSARGPTGYGYTF.

The rearrangement joins TRBV10-3 to TRBJ2-5, with a weak D call TRBD2 (5 bases). Deletions cut 7 bases from V and 4 bases from J, with 13 bases between. CDR3 length: 13 residues. Germline CDR1 reads ENHRY; CDR2 reads SYGVKD. The CDR3 DNA reads as TGTGCCATCAAGGGTAGCGAAGTAGAGACCCAGTACTTC. Its protein is CAIKGSEVETQYF.

The chain is built from TRBV2 and TRBJ2-3, with 12 bases identical to TRBD2. Trimming removed 10 bases from V and 4 bases from J; junction bases left unmatched: 6. The CDR3 totals 14 residues. Germline V gene sequence: CDR1 SNHLY, CDR2 FYNNEI. The CDR3 DNA sequence: TGTGCCACGACTAGCGGGAGACTCGCAGATACGCAGTATTTT. Protein: CATTSGRLADTQYF.

This chain links TRBV29-1 with TRBJ2-1; 7 bases agree with TRBD2. The CDR3 is 15 amino acids. Germline V gene data show CDR1 as SQVTM and CDR2 as ANQGSEA. Unmatched junction bases numbered 8, after V lost 2 bases and J lost 4 bases. CDR3 DNA: TGCAGCGTTGAAAATGAACTAGCGCATTACAATGAGCAGTTCTTC. Translated: CSVENELAHYNEQFF.

The gene calls are TRBV7-9 and TRBJ2-2, with 7 bases that match TRBD2. This CDR3 is built from 15 residues. The germline V gene encodes CDR1 SEHNR and CDR2 FQNEAQ (reference sequence). The trim removed 4 bases at V and 7 bases at J, leaving 9 bases unmatched. CDR3 sequence (DNA): TGTGCCAGCAGCTCCGATAAGGGAGGGAGCGGGGAGCTGTTTTTT. As protein: CASSSDKGGSGELFF.

This clonotype was observed a few times. The rearrangement uses TRBV11-2 and TRBJ2-7, with 12 bases fitting TRBD2. This CDR3 contains 14 residues. CDR1 SGHAT and CDR2 FQNNGV come from the germline V gene. J gave up 2 bases and V 5 bases, and 1 base lay outside the gene matches. CDR3: CASSRLAGAYEQYF. The CDR3 coding sequence is TGTGCCAGCAGCCGACTAGCGGGGGCCTACGAGCAGTACTTC.

This clonotype appeared a single time. V is TRBV19 and J is TRBJ2-3, with TRBD1 matching over 7 bases. Trimming removed 10 bases from V and 4 bases from J; junction bases left unmatched: 8. Per the germline V gene, CDR1 is LNHDA and CDR2 is SQIVND (reference sequence). The CDR3 covers 13 residues. CDR3 DNA: TGTGCCACGGGACAGTCAGCGGCAGATACGCAGTATTTT. It codes for CATGQSAADTQYF.

The gene calls are TRBV30 and TRBJ2-2, with 10 bases that match TRBD1. Unmatched junction bases numbered 9, after V lost 5 bases and J lost 3 bases. This CDR3 spans 16 amino acids. Germline V gene data show CDR1 as GTSNPN and CDR2 as SVGIG (reference sequence). CDR3 sequence reads: CAWHRDRGSDTGELFF. The CDR3 nucleotides read TGTGCCTGGCACCGGGACAGGGGATCGGACACCGGGGAGCTGTTTTTT.

The V and J genes are TRBV30 and TRBJ2-1; D not certain. The CDR3 extends over 12 amino acids. With 3 bases removed from V and 10 bases from J, the gap between germline ends came to 13 bases. Germline CDR1 and CDR2: GTSNPN and SVGIG (reference sequence). This chain's CDR3 is CAWSEPPPEQFF. CDR3 sequence (DNA): TGTGCCTGGAGCGAGCCACCCCCCGAGCAGTTCTTC.

The J gene is TRBJ2-2, the V gene TRBV29-1; D is unclear. Trimming took 5 bases from V and 7 from J, leaving 8 bases between them. The CDR3 runs 11 residues. The germline CDR1 and CDR2 sequences are SQVTM and ANQGSEA. CDR3 residues: CSVPARGELFF. The CDR3 nucleotides are TGCAGCGTTCCGGCTCGCGGGGAGCTGTTTTTT.

This clonotype was seen only once. This chain uses TRBV3-1 with TRBJ2-7; perhaps D is TRBD1 or TRBD2 (6 bases each). The V and J ends lost 4 bases and 0 bases respectively, with 7 bases between them. This CDR3 is built from 13 residues. CDR1 is LGHDT and CDR2 is YNNKEL in the germline V gene (reference sequence). CDR3 residues: CASSRGASYEQYF. For the CDR3, the DNA is TGTGCCAGCAGCCGGGGGGCCTCCTACGAGCAGTACTTC.